This passage covers 22 T cell receptor beta chains from one sample sequenced in a study of T cell responses to AZD1222 COVID-19 vaccine (dated by TCRdb to about 2021). The sample's time point, from its label and the paper: baseline before first vaccination. The library was produced with the immunoSEQ multiplex PCR assay. TCRdb holds this immuneACCESS table with in-frame rearrangements only. Some clones are missing; in checked studies, unresolved V genes explain under half, and the rest has no known cause. Across this sample there are 130,000 or so clones, with roughly 92% seen only once. 0.91% of the sample is held by the ten biggest clonotypes. Material: peripheral blood, obtained on day 0 of AZD1222 vaccination. The receptors come from an adult in good health.

The chain has TRBV19 and TRBJ1-6; D remains ambiguous. The ends were cut back, 2 bases at V and 14 bases at J, with 16 bases in the middle. Per the germline V gene, CDR1 is LNHDA and CDR2 is SQIVND (reference sequence). There are 14 residues in the CDR3. The CDR3 here is CASSILHGGSALHF. CDR3 in DNA: TGTGCCAGTAGTATATTACACGGCGGTTCGGCCCTCCACTTT. Together with reference TRBV19 and TRBJ1-6, the CDR3 gives the full variable domain: DGGITQSPKYLFRKEGQNVTLSCEQNLNHDAMYWYRQDPGQGLRLIYYSQIVNDFQKGDIAEGYSVSREKKESFPLTVTSAQKNPTAFYLCASSILHGGSALHFGNGTRLTVT.

The chain couples TRBV2 to TRBJ2-3, with 9 bases that match TRBD2. V lost 7 bases and J lost 2; bases outside the gene matches: 7. The CDR3 sequence is 15 residues long. Germline values: CDR1 SNHLY, CDR2 FYNNEI. Here the CDR3 reads CASTRAGGNTDTQYF. Written as DNA, the CDR3 is TGTGCCAGCACAAGGGCGGGGGGGAACACAGATACGCAGTATTTT.

This clone was seen only once. The V and J genes are TRBV6-1 and TRBJ1-1; D unresolved. The length of the CDR3 is 12 residues. Trimming stripped 5 bases from V and 0 bases from J, with 4 bases between. Germline assignment: CDR1 MNHNS and CDR2 SASEGT. Here the CDR3 DNA reads TGTGCCAGCAGTATTTTGAACACTGAAGCTTTCTTT. Protein product: CASSILNTEAFF.

The CDR3 region has the DNA TGCGCCAGCAGCTTGTTAGCGGGGGCGAGCGCCGAGCAGTACTTC. This gives the protein CASSLLAGASAEQYF. This chain connects TRBV5-1 to TRBJ2-7; 9 bases match TRBD2. This CDR3 comprises 15 residues. V lost 1 base to trimming and J lost 6 bases; unmatched junction nucleotides: 8. Looked up from germline, CDR1 is SGHRS and CDR2 is YFSETQ.

This chain links TRBV10-3 with TRBJ1-3; D remains ambiguous. Germline CDR1 reads ENHRY; CDR2 reads SYGVKD. Trimming shortened V by 4 bases and J by 8 bases, and 12 bases separated the two germline ends. The CDR3 extends over 13 amino acids. CDR3 sequence: CAISGAHGDTIYF. The CDR3 nucleotides are TGTGCCATCAGTGGGGCCCACGGAGACACCATATATTTT.

DNA of the CDR3: TGTGCCAGCAGCCAGCCTATTGGGTTCAGCGATTCACCCCTCCACTTT. The encoded protein is CASSQPIGFSDSPLHF. This sequence joins TRBV11-2 and TRBJ1-6; D is undetermined. This CDR3 is built from 16 residues. Deletions cut 5 bases from V and 8 bases from J, with 19 bases between. Looked up from germline, CDR1 is SGHAT and CDR2 is FQNNGV. Filled out from reference TRBV11-2 and TRBJ1-6, the complete variable domain reads EAGVAQSPRYKIIEKRQSVAFWCNPISGHATLYWYQQILGQGPKLLIQFQNNGVVDDSQLPKDRFSAERLKGVDSTLKIQPAKLEDSAVYLCASSQPIGFSDSPLHFGNGTRLTVT.

This clone was recorded a few times. The rearrangement links TRBV18 to TRBJ2-5; 12 bases map to TRBD2. Trimming removed 3 bases from V and 5 bases from J; junction bases left unmatched: 7. The germline V gene encodes CDR1 KGHSH and CDR2 LQKENI. The CDR3 extends over 16 amino acids. CDR3 residues: CASSPATSGGRETQYF. In DNA, the CDR3 is TGTGCCAGCTCACCGGCGACTAGCGGGGGAAGGGAGACCCAGTACTTC.

V gene TRBV25-1 combines with J gene TRBJ2-5; TRBD1 matches 10 bases. V trimming: 6 bases; J trimming: 7 bases; junction bases outside the gene matches: 14. Germline lookup yields CDR1 MGHDK and CDR2 SYGVNS. The CDR3 length is 16 residues. The CDR3 region has the DNA TGTGCCAGCAGGGGACAGGGGATTCTTTTCGGTGGGACCCAGTACTTC. As protein: CASRGQGILFGGTQYF.

The chain uses TRBV27 and TRBJ1-1, with TRBD1 identical over 8 bases. This CDR3 spans 16 amino acids. Unmatched junction bases numbered 9, after V lost 6 bases and J lost 0 bases. Germline CDR1 is MNHEY and CDR2 is SMNVEV (reference sequence). The CDR3 nucleotides are TGTGCCAGCAGAACCTGGACAGGGCGTATGAACACTGAAGCTTTCTTT. Its protein is CASRTWTGRMNTEAFF.

The chain combines TRBV3-1 (or the pseudogene TRBV3-2) with TRBJ1-4; D is unclear. V was clipped by 6 bases and J by 8 bases, with 13 bases between them. The CDR3 runs 13 residues. CDR1 is LGHDT, CDR2 YNNKEL, per germline (reference sequence). The CDR3 is CASRPSHGEKLFF. CDR3 DNA sequence: TGTGCCAGCAGACCCTCCCACGGGGAAAAACTGTTTTTT.

The chain couples TRBV28 to TRBJ1-1; the D gene is possibly TRBD1 (5 bases). The CDR3 length is 12 residues. CDR1 and CDR2 (germline): MDHEN, SYDVKM. V dropped 4 bases and J dropped 5 bases, with 8 bases sitting between them. The CDR3 DNA is TGTGCCAGCAGTTCTGGGGGGACTGAAGCTTTCTTT. Translated: CASSSGGTEAFF.

V is TRBV6-1 and J is TRBJ1-4; D gene unclear. In germline, CDR1 is MNHNS, CDR2 SASEGT. The CDR3 contains 11 residues. Trimming took 3 bases from V and 11 from J, leaving 7 bases between them. The CDR3 sequence: CASSDGVKLFF. The CDR3 nucleotides are TGTGCCAGCAGTGACGGGGTTAAACTGTTTTTT.

J is TRBJ1-3 and V is TRBV5-5; 7 bases match TRBD1. CDR3 size: 17 residues. Trimming removed 3 bases from V and 4 bases from J; junction bases left unmatched: 13. CDR1 SGHKS and CDR2 YYEKEE come from the germline V gene (reference sequence). CDR3 coding DNA: TGTGCCAGCAGCTATACCGACAGGGTAACCACCGGAAACACCATATATTTT. Amino acids: CASSYTDRVTTGNTIYF.

The rearrangement joins TRBV30 to TRBJ1-5; D gene uncertain. Trimming took 0 bases from V and 7 from J, leaving 13 bases between them. Germline V CDR1 and CDR2: GTSNPN, SVGIG (reference sequence). The CDR3 is made up of 14 amino acids. The CDR3 nucleotides read TGTGCCTGGAGTGTGGGCTCTGGAGGGCAGCCCCAGCATTTT. As protein: CAWSVGSGGQPQHF.

This chain joins TRBV5-1 and TRBJ2-5; D unresolved. Germline loops: CDR1 SGHRS, CDR2 YFSETQ. The CDR3 sequence is 13 residues long. Between the trimmed V and J ends, which lost 0 bases and 2 bases, there was a span of 5 bases. The CDR3 nucleotides read TGCGCCAGCAGCTTGGTTAGACAAGAGACCCAGTACTTC. The encoded protein is CASSLVRQETQYF.

CDR3 sequence: CASSLTLEFSGNTIYF. The CDR3, as DNA: TGTGCCAGCAGCCTAACTCTGGAGTTCTCTGGAAACACCATATATTTT. The rearrangement uses TRBV4-2 and TRBJ1-3; D is unresolved. V lost 4 bases and J 0 bases, leaving 13 bases between the germline ends. The CDR3 has 16 residues. CDR1 is LGHNA, CDR2 YNFKEQ, per germline.

V usage is TRBV12-5 and J usage is TRBJ1-1, with D hard to call. Germline-derived CDR1 and CDR2 are LGHNT and FRNRAP. The CDR3 has 14 amino acids. Between the trimmed V and J ends, which lost 2 bases and 5 bases, there was a span of 12 bases. CDR3 protein: CASGLTPVGTEAFF. For the CDR3, the DNA is TGTGCTAGTGGTTTGACCCCTGTGGGAACTGAAGCTTTCTTT.

The rearrangement joins TRBV5-4 to TRBJ1-4; possibly TRBD1 for D (5 bases). The germline V gene has CDR1 SGHNT and CDR2 YYREEE (reference sequence). V lost 4 bases and J lost 7, with 11 bases in between. CDR3 length: 13 amino acids. The CDR3 spells CASSPTGVEKLFF. CDR3 bases: TGTGCCAGCAGCCCGACGGGGGTTGAAAAACTGTTTTTT.

The rearrangement uses TRBV3-1 (or the pseudogene TRBV3-2) and TRBJ2-5, with TRBD2 matching 10 bases. J lost 3 bases, V lost 4 bases, and 5 bases had no gene match. CDR1 is LGHDT, CDR2 YNNKEL, per germline (reference sequence). The CDR3 is 15 amino acids. The CDR3 loop reads CASSRFGLAEETQYF. The CDR3 DNA is TGTGCCAGCAGCCGCTTCGGACTAGCGGAAGAGACCCAGTACTTC.

Comment on this clone: This sample also contains other DNA sequences that code for the same CDR3. The CDR3 here is CASSIGSGEYGYTF. Written as DNA, the CDR3 is TGTGCCAGTAGTATCGGATCGGGGGAGTATGGCTACACCTTC. This chain uses TRBV19 with TRBJ1-2; weak D call: TRBD1 (5 bases). The CDR3 is 14 amino acids. The germline V gene has CDR1 LNHDA and CDR2 SQIVND (reference sequence). The ends were cut back, 3 bases at V and 5 bases at J, with 13 bases in the middle.

This clone was counted a single time. The gene calls are TRBV1 and TRBJ2-1. TRBV1 is listed as a pseudogene. The CDR3 has 17 amino acids. CDR3 nucleotides: TGCACCAGCAGCCAAGACCATCCAGGGTGGAGGTACAATGAGCAGTTCTTC. It is translated as CTSSQDHPGWRYNEQFF.

This chain joins TRBV10-1 and TRBJ2-5; the match to TRBD2 covers 11 bases. Germline loops: CDR1 WNHNN, CDR2 SYGVQD (reference sequence). V was pared by 8 bases and J by 3 bases, with 14 bases of the junction left unmatched. The CDR3 runs to 17 residues. The CDR3 DNA is TGCGCCAGCCTGAGGATACTACTACTAGCGGGGGAAGAGACCCAGTACTTC. Translating gives CASLRILLLAGEETQYF.